What follows describes a single T cell receptor (beta chain). This clone's antigen is unknown. No base quality values were provided; no much bigger clone lies one nucleotide off. TCRbeta CDR3 regions were amplified from genomic DNA using the immunoSEQ Assay, a bias-controlled multiplex PCR. As for how the authors treated the data: The number of nucleated cells in each sample was estimated by amplification of reference gene primers within the assay. To quantify the absolute abundance of each unique TCRbeta CDR3 rearrangement, sequence reads were collapsed and filtered. For each sample, productive Simpson clonality was calculated by taking the square root of Simpson's diversity index across productive rearrangements. The table was pulled from immuneACCESS by TCRdb, which kept in-frame rearrangements only. Such tables lose some clones; where checked, under half of the loss comes from unresolved V genes, and the rest has no known cause. The V and J calls and clone size were taken over from that table, and D and trimming were inferred from the DNA. In this sample the table shows some 290,000 clones, 90% to 95% of which occur a single time. The top ten constitute approximately 4.1% of the sample.

These data belong to a study of blood T cell repertoires in COVID-19 (dated by TCRdb to 2020 to 2021). About the full investigation: Samples covering the acute and convalescent phases of COVID-19 were provided by collaborators in the United States, Italy and Spain. Where HLA class I and class II types were available, the types were taken from metadata supplied by the sample provider, not from assay-based typing. Nearly every sample came with metadata listing a de-identified subject ID, COVID-19 status, age in years and sex. A freely available public database, intended as a resource for researchers studying the immune response to SARS-CoV-2, is where the repertoires were released. The samples were drawn from two sources: the first 160 participants of the ongoing ImmuneRACE study, and over 1,000 subjects contributed by 6 global collaborators. Deeply sampled blood TCRbeta repertoires from subjects exposed to, actively infected with, or recovered from COVID-19 were included in the dataset. The prospective study material was composed of cDNA or gDNA derived from T cells, B-cell-depleted T cells, or PBMCs. The research as a whole found: The quantity of clinical and demographic metadata differed by source and by participant and was supplied without curation.

Spanning cysteine to phenylalanine, the CDR3 consists of 13 amino acids. The entry retains the CDR3 DNA only, 39 bases that are in frame from base 1. The germline V gene (reference sequence) sets CDR1 to LNHDA and CDR2 to SQIVND. V is pared back by 3 bases and J by 0 bases, with 5 bases lying between the germline termini. In the prospective study, participants were roughly 18 to 90 years old, resided in approximately 22 geographic areas of the United States, and were enrolled through a virtual design. To assign participants to cohorts, the prospective study relied on clinical history that participants themselves reported in a screening survey and a study questionnaire. Exposed participants were defined as having been in contact with someone with a PCR-confirmed or clinician-diagnosed COVID-19 case within 2 weeks of study entry. Mobile phlebotomists in the prospective study collected whole blood, serum and a nasopharyngeal or oropharyngeal swab from every participant. Prospective study participants could optionally give additional blood draws and questionnaires over an approximately two-month period. Prospective study blood samples were shipped either frozen or at room temperature before DNA extraction.

This chain joins TRBV19 to TRBJ1-1, with an unclear D gene assignment. Sequenced sample: PBMCs or T cells enriched from blood (not recorded which). This sequence originates from a woman aged 25 to 39 who had been exposed to COVID-19. The DNA reads as follows: TGTGCCAGTAGTATCGAGATGAACACTGAAGCTTTCTTT. Translation gives CASSIEMNTEAFF.